These 24 T cell receptor beta chains originate from one sample sequenced in a study of identical twins. TCRdb used MiXCR to reprocess the 5' RACE reads, holding one entry per CDR3 protein. The sample has 420,000 or so distinct CDR3 sequences, less than 20% seen once. The sequenced sample consisted of naive T cells sorted from blood. The receptors here all came from a man in his fifties or sixties in good health.

This clonotype was seen only a few times. The chain has TRBV5-1 and TRBJ2-5, with a possible D match to TRBD1 (6 bases). V was clipped by 1 base and J by 2 bases, with 9 bases between them. CDR3 length equals 14 residues. Germline CDR1 is SGHRS and CDR2 is YFSETQ. CDR3 residues: CASSLLDRQETQYF. The CDR3 DNA reads as TGCGCCAGCAGCTTGTTGGACAGACAAGAGACCCAGTACTTC. Together with reference TRBV5-1 and TRBJ2-5, the CDR3 gives the full variable domain: KAGVTQTPRYLIKTRGQQVTLSCSPISGHRSVSWYQQTPGQGLQFLFEYFSETQRNKGNFPGRFSGRQFSNSRSEMNVSTLELGDSALYLCASSLLDRQETQYFGPGTRLLVL.

This clonotype was seen just once. The gene calls are TRBV6-5 and TRBJ1-1; D gene ambiguous. Germline assignment: CDR1 MNHEY and CDR2 SVGAGI. The CDR3 spans 15 residues. V gave up 0 bases and J gave up 2 bases, with 10 bases separating them. The CDR3 is CASSYSIETNTEAFF. The DNA for the CDR3 is TGTGCCAGCAGTTACTCGATAGAAACAAACACTGAAGCTTTCTTT.

This clonotype was counted only a few times. One junction end disagrees with the germline gene, perhaps due to a read error. The chain recombines TRBV7-7 with TRBJ2-2; 8 nucleotides align to TRBD1. There are 14 residues in the CDR3. The germline V gene encodes CDR1 SSHAT and CDR2 FNYEAQ (reference sequence). CDR3 in DNA: TGTGCTAGCAGTCGTTACAGGGGGGCCGGGGAGCTGTTTTTT. Translating gives CASSRYRGAGELFF.

This clonotype was recorded many times. The J gene is TRBJ2-4, the V gene TRBV4-2; the match to TRBD1 covers 7 bases. Germline-derived CDR1 and CDR2 are LGHNA and YNFKEQ. The CDR3 is 16 residues long. V shed 6 bases and J 0 bases; nucleotides not matched to a gene: 8. CDR3 sequence: CASSPSGGRAKNIQYF. Written as DNA, the CDR3 is TGTGCCAGCAGTCCCTCAGGGGGTAGAGCCAAAAACATTCAGTACTTC.

This clonotype was detected ten times or more. This chain uses TRBV11-2 with TRBJ1-6; no firm D call. Germline-derived CDR1 and CDR2 are SGHAT and FQNNGV. The CDR3 is 18 residues long. Trimming left V 2 bases short and J 0 bases short, with 14 bases between. The CDR3 DNA sequence: TGTGCCAGCAGCTTACGGTTTCGGGAAGGCTCCTATAATTCACCCCTCCACTTT. Its protein is CASSLRFREGSYNSPLHF.

This clonotype was counted only a few times. The CDR3 does not close with the conserved phenylalanine or tryptophan, likely indicating a read error. The chain combines TRBV9 with TRBJ2-1, with 7 bases fitting TRBD1. V shed 4 bases and J 7 bases; nucleotides not matched to a gene: 8. Germline assignment: CDR1 SGDLS and CDR2 YYNGEE. There are 14 residues in the CDR3. CDR3 region: CASSLQGSWNEQFL. DNA for the CDR3: TGTGCCAGCAGCCTACAGGGGTCTTGGAATGAGCAGTTCCTC.

The chain uses TRBV2 and TRBJ1-1; D is undetermined. This CDR3 is 15 amino acids long. Between the trimmed V and J ends, which lost 7 bases and 0 bases, there was a span of 15 bases. CDR1 and CDR2 (germline): SNHLY, FYNNEI. The CDR3 protein is CASMTSRGLNTEAFF. The CDR3 bases are TGTGCCAGCATGACCTCCCGAGGGTTGAACACTGAAGCTTTCTTT.

The chain links TRBV19 to TRBJ2-7; TRBD1 is a possible D gene (6 bases). The CDR3 sequence is 17 residues long. Germline V CDR1 and CDR2: LNHDA, SQIVND (reference sequence). Trimming pared 4 bases from V and 4 bases from J, leaving 23 bases between. CDR3 in amino acids: CASSTQGHQHIPYEQYF. The CDR3 coding sequence is TGTGCCAGTAGTACCCAGGGACACCAGCATATACCGTACGAGCAGTACTTC.

This clonotype appeared a few times. This chain uses TRBV15 with TRBJ2-3; 9 bases agree with TRBD2. Germline V lookup: CDR1 LNHNV, CDR2 YYDKDF (reference sequence). V was clipped by 0 bases and J by 1 base; unmatched bases: 8. This CDR3 is built from 18 residues. CDR3 in amino acids: CATSRDPTLAGGTDTQYF. The CDR3 DNA reads as TGTGCCACCAGCAGAGATCCAACGTTAGCGGGGGGCACAGATACGCAGTATTTT.

V is TRBV29-1 and J is TRBJ2-5; D remains unclear. V shed 3 bases and J shed 9 bases, with 17 bases lying between them. The length of the CDR3 is 13 residues. Germline-derived CDR1 and CDR2 are SQVTM and ANQGSEA. This CDR3 is CSVEGSANGAQYF. The CDR3 nucleotides read TGCAGCGTTGAGGGCAGCGCTAATGGGGCCCAGTACTTC.

V is TRBV7-9 and J is TRBJ2-2, with TRBD1 matching over 8 bases. This CDR3 comprises 17 residues. V lost 4 bases and J lost 4; bases outside the gene matches: 11. The germline CDR1 and CDR2 sequences are SEHNR and FQNEAQ (reference sequence). The CDR3 DNA reads TGTGCCAGCAGCTCACCAGGGGGCAAAGGGGGCACCGGGGAGCTGTTTTTT. It specifies CASSSPGGKGGTGELFF.

This clonotype was observed many times. This rearrangement joins TRBV5-1 to TRBJ1-1, with a tentative D call TRBD1 (6 bases). The V gene's germline CDR1 is SGHRS and CDR2 YFSETQ. The CDR3 loop spans 14 amino acids. The V gene lost 1 base and the J gene lost 5 bases, with 12 bases spanning the gap. The CDR3 DNA sequence: TGCGCCAGCAGCTTGATGGGGGCGAGGACTGAAGCTTTCTTT. This gives the protein CASSLMGARTEAFF.

In its sample, this clonotype was seen many times. The chain uses TRBV24-1 and TRBJ2-1; the match to TRBD1 covers 11 bases. CDR3 length equals 17 residues. Germline CDR1 and CDR2: KGHDR and SFDVKD. V lost 3 bases to trimming and J lost 2 bases; unmatched junction nucleotides: 5. CDR3 coding DNA: TGTGCCACCAGTGATCCAGGACAGGGGGCTCCCTACAATGAGCAGTTCTTC. It is translated as CATSDPGQGAPYNEQFF.

This chain uses TRBV14 with TRBJ2-2; D is unclear. The CDR3 covers 14 residues. The V gene's germline CDR1 is SGHDN and CDR2 FVKESK. Trimming removed 2 bases from V and 7 bases from J, with 11 bases in between. As DNA, the CDR3 is TGTGCCAGCAGCCAATTTAGCATCGTCGGGGAGCTGTTTTTT. This translates into CASSQFSIVGELFF.

This clonotype was seen ten or more times. The chain has TRBV20-1 and TRBJ2-1; D may be TRBD2 (7 bases). The CDR3 is 13 amino acids. The germline V gene encodes CDR1 DFQATT and CDR2 SNEGSKA (reference sequence). Trimming removed 3 bases at V and 6 bases at J, with 12 bases between. CDR3: CSASAGARNEQFF. The CDR3 DNA is TGCAGTGCTAGTGCGGGGGCCCGCAATGAGCAGTTCTTC.

This clonotype came up many times. The chain recombines TRBV18 with TRBJ2-1, with 13 bases identical to TRBD2. The CDR3 is 15 amino acids. In germline, CDR1 is KGHSH, CDR2 LQKENI. With 3 bases clipped from V and 14 bases from J, the junction kept 10 bases outside the gene matches. The CDR3 sequence is CASSPETGTSGVEFF. As DNA, the CDR3 is TGTGCCAGCTCACCCGAGACCGGGACTAGCGGGGTCGAGTTCTTC.

The rearrangement links TRBV6-1 to TRBJ1-5; 8 bases agree with TRBD1. The CDR3 length is 15 residues. V lost 0 bases and J lost 2; bases outside the gene matches: 0. Germline V gene sequence: CDR1 MNHNS, CDR2 SASEGT. The CDR3 reads CASSEADRGNQPQHF. The CDR3 nucleotides read TGTGCCAGCAGTGAAGCGGACAGGGGCAATCAGCCCCAGCATTTT.

This clonotype was seen at least ten times. The V and J genes are TRBV4-1 and TRBJ2-2; D remains unclear. This CDR3 has 16 residues. Per germline, CDR1 MGHRA and CDR2 YSYEKL. Deletions cut 0 bases from V and 4 bases from J, with 12 bases between. The CDR3 reads CASSQDPGFPTGELFF. The CDR3 DNA is TGCGCCAGCAGCCAAGATCCCGGCTTTCCCACCGGGGAGCTGTTTTTT.

This clonotype appeared a few times. This rearrangement joins TRBV5-1 to TRBJ2-3, with a possible D match to TRBD2 (5 bases). This CDR3 comprises 17 residues. With 0 bases removed from V and 0 bases from J, the gap between germline ends came to 14 bases. Germline lookup yields CDR1 SGHRS and CDR2 YFSETQ. The CDR3 loop reads CASSLVSGRTSTDTQYF. CDR3 bases: TGCGCCAGCAGCTTGGTAAGCGGCAGAACGAGCACAGATACGCAGTATTTT.

The rearrangement links TRBV4-3 to TRBJ2-7; 10 nucleotides align to TRBD1. CDR1 is LGHNA and CDR2 is YSLEER in the germline V gene. V lost 0 bases to trimming and J lost 5 bases; unmatched junction nucleotides: 7. The CDR3 consists of 16 residues. The CDR3, as DNA: TGCGCCAGCAGCCAAGATCTAGACAGGGGGCTGGACGAGCAGTACTTC. It encodes CASSQDLDRGLDEQYF.

In its sample, this clonotype was seen once. The rearrangement links TRBV7-2 to TRBJ2-1, with D possibly being TRBD2 (5 bases). Germline V gives CDR1 SGHTA, CDR2 FQGNSA. The CDR3 totals 15 residues. V lost 2 bases and J 4 bases, leaving 12 bases between the germline ends. The CDR3, as DNA: TGTGCCAGCAGCTTAATAGCGAGGATATACAATGAGCAGTTCTTC. It is translated as CASSLIARIYNEQFF. The complete variable domain, with remaining parts taken from reference TRBV7-2 and TRBJ2-1, reads GAGVSQSPSNKVTEKGKDVELRCDPISGHTALYWYRQSLGQGLEFLIYFQGNSAPDKSGLPSDRFSAERTGGSVSTLTIQRTQQEDSAVYLCASSLIARIYNEQFFGPGTRLTVL.

This clonotype was counted only a few times. The rearrangement joins TRBV18 to TRBJ2-3, with D unresolved. Germline V gene data show CDR1 as KGHSH and CDR2 as LQKENI. The V end was cut by 3 bases, the J end by 0 bases, with 22 bases between. This CDR3 comprises 19 residues. CDR3 DNA: TGTGCCAGCTCACCCATCCCACGGGCACAGACGTCTAGCACAGATACGCAGTATTTT. It specifies CASSPIPRAQTSSTDTQYF.

This clonotype came up a few times. This chain uses TRBV6-1 with TRBJ1-1; TRBD1 is a possible D gene (6 bases). The V end lost 6 bases, the J end lost 5 bases, and 16 bases lay between the germline ends. The CDR3 length is 14 residues. In germline, CDR1 is MNHNS, CDR2 SASEGT. CDR3 sequence reads: CASRGPGAQTEAFF. The CDR3 DNA follows: TGTGCCAGCAGGGGCCCGGGGGCGCAGACTGAAGCTTTCTTT.

There are many counts of this clonotype. The chain joins TRBV14 to TRBJ2-6; no firm D call. This CDR3 has 15 amino acids. Germline V gene sequence: CDR1 SGHDN, CDR2 FVKESK. Trimming pared 4 bases from V and 0 bases from J, leaving 7 bases between. The CDR3 coding sequence is TGTGCCAGCAGCCGGCGATACTCTGGGGCCAACGTCCTGACTTTC. Residues: CASSRRYSGANVLTF.